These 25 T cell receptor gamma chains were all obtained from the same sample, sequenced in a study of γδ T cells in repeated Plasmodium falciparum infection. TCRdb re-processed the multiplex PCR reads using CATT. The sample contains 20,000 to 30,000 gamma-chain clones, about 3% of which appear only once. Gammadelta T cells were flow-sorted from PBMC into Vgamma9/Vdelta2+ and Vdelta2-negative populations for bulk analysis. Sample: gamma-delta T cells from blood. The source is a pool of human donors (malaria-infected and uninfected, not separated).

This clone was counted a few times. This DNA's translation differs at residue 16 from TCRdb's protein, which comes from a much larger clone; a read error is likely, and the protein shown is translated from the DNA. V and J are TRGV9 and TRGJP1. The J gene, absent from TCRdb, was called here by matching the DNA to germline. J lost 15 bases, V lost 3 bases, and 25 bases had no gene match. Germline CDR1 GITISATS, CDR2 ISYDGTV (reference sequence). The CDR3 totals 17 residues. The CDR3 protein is CALWESPQELGKKIKIF. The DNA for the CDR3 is TGTGCCTTGTGGGAGTCCCCCCAAGAGTTGGGCAAAAAAATCAAGATATTT.

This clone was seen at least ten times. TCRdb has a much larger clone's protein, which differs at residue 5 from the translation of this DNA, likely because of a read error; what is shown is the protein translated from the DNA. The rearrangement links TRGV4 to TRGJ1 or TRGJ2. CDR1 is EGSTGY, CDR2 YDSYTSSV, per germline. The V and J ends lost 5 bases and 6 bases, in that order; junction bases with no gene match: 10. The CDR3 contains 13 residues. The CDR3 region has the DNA TGTGCCACCTGGGGTAGTATGAGTTATAAGAAACTCTTT. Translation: CATWGSMSYKKLF.

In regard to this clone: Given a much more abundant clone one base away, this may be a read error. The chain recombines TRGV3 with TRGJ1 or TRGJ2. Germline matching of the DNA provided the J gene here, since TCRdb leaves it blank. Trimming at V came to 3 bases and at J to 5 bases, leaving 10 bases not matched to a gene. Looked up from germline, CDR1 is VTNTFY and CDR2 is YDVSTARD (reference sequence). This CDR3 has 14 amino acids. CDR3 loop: CATWDGRDNYKKLF. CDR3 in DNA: TGTGCCACCTGGGACGGGCGCGATAATTATAAGAAACTCTTT.

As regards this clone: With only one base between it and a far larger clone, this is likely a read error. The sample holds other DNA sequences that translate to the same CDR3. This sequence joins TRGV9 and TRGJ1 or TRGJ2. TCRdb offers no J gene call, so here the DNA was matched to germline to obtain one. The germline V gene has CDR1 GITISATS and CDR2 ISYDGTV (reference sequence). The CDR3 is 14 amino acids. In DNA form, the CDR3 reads TGTGCCTTGTGGCGGCGTTCGAATTATTACAAGAAACTCTTT. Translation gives CALWRRSNYYKKLF.

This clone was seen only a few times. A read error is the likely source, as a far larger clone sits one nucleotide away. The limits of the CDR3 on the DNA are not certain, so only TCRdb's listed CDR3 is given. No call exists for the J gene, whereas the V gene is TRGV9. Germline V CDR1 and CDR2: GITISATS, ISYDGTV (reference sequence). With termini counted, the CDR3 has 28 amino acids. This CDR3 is CASLRGRNSLAVEQHWLSQVSIGRIQHF.

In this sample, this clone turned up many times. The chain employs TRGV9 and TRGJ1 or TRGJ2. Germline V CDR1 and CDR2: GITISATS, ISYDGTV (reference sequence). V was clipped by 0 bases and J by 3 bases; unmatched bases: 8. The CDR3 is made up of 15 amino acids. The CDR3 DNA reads TGTGCCTTGTGGGAGGTGGGAATTTTTTATTATAAGAAACTCTTT. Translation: CALWEVGIFYYKKLF.

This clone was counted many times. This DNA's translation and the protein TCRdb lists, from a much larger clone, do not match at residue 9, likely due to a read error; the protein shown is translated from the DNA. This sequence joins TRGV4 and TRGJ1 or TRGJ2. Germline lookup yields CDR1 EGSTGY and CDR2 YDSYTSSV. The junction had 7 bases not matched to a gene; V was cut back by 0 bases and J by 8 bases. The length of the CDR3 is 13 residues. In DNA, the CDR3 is TGTGCCACCTGGGATGGGCGGCTTCATAAGAAACTCTTT. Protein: CATWDGRLHKKLF.

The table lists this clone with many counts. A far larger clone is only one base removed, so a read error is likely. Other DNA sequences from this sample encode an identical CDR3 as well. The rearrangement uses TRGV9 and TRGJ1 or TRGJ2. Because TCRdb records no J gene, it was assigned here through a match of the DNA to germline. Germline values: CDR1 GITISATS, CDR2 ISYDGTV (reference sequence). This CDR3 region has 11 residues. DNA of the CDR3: TGTGCCCTGTGGCTCCCGTGCAAGAAACTCTTT. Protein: CALWLPCKKLF.

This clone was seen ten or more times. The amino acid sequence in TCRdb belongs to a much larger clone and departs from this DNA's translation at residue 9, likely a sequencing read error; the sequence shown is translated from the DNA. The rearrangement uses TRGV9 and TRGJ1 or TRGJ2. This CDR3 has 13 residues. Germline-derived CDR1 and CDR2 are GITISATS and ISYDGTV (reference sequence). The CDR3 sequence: CALWERFYHKKLF. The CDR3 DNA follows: TGTGCCTTGTGGGAGCGCTTTTATCATAAGAAACTCTTT.

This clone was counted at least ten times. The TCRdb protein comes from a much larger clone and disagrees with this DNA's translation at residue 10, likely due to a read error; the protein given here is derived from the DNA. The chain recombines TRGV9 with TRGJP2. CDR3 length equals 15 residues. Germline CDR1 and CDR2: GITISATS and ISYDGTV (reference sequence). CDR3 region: CALWEPVGSGWIKTF. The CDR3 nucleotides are TGTGCCTTGTGGGAGCCGGTCGGTAGTGGTTGGATCAAGACGTTT.

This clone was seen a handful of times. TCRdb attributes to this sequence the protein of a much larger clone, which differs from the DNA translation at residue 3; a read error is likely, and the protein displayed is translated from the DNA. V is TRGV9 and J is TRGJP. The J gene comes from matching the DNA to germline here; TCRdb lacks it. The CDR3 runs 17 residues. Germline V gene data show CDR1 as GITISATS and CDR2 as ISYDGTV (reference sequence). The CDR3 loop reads CAVWEVTGELGKKIKVF. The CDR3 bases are TGTGCCGTGTGGGAGGTGACTGGTGAGTTGGGCAAAAAAATCAAGGTATTT.

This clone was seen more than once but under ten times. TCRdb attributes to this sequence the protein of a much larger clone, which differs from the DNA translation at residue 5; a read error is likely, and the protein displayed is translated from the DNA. CDR3 loop: CALWGGGLF. The CDR3 DNA follows: TGTGCCTTGTGGGGGGGAGGTCTCTTT. Called V gene: TRGV9; the J gene was not called. Germline loops: CDR1 GITISATS, CDR2 ISYDGTV (reference sequence). The CDR3 length is 9 residues.

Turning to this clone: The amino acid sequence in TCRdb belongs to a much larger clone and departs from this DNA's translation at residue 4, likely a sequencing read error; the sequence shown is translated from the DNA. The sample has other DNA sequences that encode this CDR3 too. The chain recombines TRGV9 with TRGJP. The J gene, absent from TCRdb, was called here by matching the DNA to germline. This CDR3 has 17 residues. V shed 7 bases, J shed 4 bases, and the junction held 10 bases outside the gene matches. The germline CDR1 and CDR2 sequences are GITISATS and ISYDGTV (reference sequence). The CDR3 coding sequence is TGTGCCTTGTGCGAAGGAAAACAAGAGTTGGGCAAAAAAATCAAGGTATTT. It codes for CALCEGKQELGKKIKVF.

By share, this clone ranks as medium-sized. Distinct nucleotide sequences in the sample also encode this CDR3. The CDR3 sequence: CATWDGLVGEGDWIKTF. For the CDR3, the DNA is TGTGCCACCTGGGACGGCCTTGTGGGAGAGGGTGATTGGATCAAGACGTTT. The gene calls are TRGV4 and TRGJP2. V was clipped by 4 bases and J by 6 bases; unmatched bases: 17. Germline-derived CDR1 and CDR2 are EGSTGY and YDSYTSSV. The CDR3 extends over 17 amino acids.

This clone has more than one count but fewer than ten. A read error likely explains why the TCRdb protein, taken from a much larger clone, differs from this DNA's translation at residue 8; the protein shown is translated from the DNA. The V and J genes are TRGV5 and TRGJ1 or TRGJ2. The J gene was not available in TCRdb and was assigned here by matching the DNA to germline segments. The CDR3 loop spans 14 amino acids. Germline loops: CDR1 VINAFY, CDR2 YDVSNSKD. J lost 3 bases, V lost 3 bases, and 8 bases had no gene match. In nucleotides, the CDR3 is TGTGCCACCTGGGACCGTGATAGTTATTATAAGAAACTCTTT. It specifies CATWDRDSYYKKLF.

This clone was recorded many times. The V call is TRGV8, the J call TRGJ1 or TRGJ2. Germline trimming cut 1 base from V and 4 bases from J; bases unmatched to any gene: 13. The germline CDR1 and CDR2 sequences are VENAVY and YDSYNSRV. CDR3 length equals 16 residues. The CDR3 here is CATWDSVRGVYYKKLF. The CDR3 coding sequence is TGTGCCACCTGGGATAGCGTAAGGGGCGTCTATTATAAGAAACTCTTT.

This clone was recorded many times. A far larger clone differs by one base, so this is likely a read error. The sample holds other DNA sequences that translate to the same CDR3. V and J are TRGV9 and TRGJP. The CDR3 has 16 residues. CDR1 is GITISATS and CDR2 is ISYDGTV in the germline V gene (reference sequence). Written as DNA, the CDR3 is TGTGCCTTGTGGAAAGGTCAAGAGTTAGGCAAAAAAATCAAGGTATTT. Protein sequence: CALWKGQELGKKIKVF.

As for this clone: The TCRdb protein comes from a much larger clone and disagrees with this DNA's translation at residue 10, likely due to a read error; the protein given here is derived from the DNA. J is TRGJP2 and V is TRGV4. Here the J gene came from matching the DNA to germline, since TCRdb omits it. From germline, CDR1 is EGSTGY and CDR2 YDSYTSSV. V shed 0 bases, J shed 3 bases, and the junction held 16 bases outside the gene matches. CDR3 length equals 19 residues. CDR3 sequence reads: CATWDGLQPARCSDWIKTF. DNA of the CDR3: TGTGCCACCTGGGATGGGCTACAGCCTGCCAGATGTAGTGATTGGATCAAGACGTTT.

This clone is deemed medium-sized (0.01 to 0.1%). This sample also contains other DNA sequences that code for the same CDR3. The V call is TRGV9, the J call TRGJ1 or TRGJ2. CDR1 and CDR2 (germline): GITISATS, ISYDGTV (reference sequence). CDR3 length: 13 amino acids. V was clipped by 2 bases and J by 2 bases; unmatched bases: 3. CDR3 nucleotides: TGTGCCTTGTGGGAGGGCTATTATTATAAGAAACTCTTT. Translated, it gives CALWEGYYYKKLF.

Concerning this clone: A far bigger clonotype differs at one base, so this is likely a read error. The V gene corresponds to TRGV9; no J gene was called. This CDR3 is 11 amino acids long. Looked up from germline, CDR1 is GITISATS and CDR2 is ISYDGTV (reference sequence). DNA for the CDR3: TGTGCCTTGTATCGGGGTTATAAGAAGCTCTTT. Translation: CALYRGYKKLF.

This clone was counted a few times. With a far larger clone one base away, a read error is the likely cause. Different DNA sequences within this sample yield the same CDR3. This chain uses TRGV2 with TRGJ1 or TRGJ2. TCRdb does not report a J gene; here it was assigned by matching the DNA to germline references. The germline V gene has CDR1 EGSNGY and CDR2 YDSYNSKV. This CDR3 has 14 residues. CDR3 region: CATWDDGEYYKKLF. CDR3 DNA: TGCGCCACCTGGGACGACGGGGAGTATTATAAGAAACTCTTT.

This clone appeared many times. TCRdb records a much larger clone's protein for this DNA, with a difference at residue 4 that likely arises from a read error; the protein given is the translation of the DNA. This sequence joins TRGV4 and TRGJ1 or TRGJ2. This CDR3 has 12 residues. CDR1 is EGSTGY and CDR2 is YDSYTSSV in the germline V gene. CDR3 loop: CATRDGYYKKLF. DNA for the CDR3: TGTGCCACCCGGGATGGATATTATAAGAAACTCTTT.

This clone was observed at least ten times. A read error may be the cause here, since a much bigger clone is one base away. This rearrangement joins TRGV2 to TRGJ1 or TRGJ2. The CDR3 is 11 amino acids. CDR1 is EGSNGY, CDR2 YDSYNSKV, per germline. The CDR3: CATWGGRKKLF. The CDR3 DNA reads TGTGCCACCTGGGGCGGGCGGAAGAAACTCTTT.

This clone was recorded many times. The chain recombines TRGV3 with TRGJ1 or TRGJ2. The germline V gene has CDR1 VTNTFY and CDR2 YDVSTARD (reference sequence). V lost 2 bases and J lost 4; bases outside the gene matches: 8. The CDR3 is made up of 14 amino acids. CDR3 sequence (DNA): TGTGCCACCTGGGACACCCCCTGGTATTATAAGAAACTCTTT. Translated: CATWDTPWYYKKLF.

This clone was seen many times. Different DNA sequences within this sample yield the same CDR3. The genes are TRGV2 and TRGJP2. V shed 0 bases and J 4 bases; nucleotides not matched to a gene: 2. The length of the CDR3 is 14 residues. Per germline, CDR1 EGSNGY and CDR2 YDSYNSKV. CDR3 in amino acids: CATWDGPSDWIKTF. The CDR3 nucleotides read TGTGCCACCTGGGACGGGCCTAGTGATTGGATCAAGACGTTT.